This TCR beta chain appears in the sequencing data of a study of post-analysis software for immune sequencing data. Study context: Secondary progressive, relapsing-remitting and progressive-relapsing multiple sclerosis were among the included disease courses.

Turning to this clonotype: Antigen unknown. A much larger clone lies a single base off, so this may be a read error.

Study-wide points: Versus controls, multiple sclerosis patients showed significantly lower diversity (normalized Chao1). Analysis by F measure revealed that same-batch samples clustered strongly together. The five TRBV segments detected at higher frequency in patients than in controls included TRBV5-6, TRBV5-1 and TRBV20-1.

Prepared TCR beta cDNA libraries contained unique molecular identifiers. Each batch of 1 to 10 million T cells produced 500,000 to 600,000 cDNA molecules. TCRdb passed the PCR reads through MiXCR, listing each CDR3 protein once. There are about 260,000 distinct CDR3 sequences in the sample; around 34% occur only once, and less than 6% lies in the top ten. There are 19 residues in the CDR3. V lost 6 bases, J lost 3 bases, and 20 bases stayed unmatched. The V gene's germline CDR1 is MNHEY and CDR2 SMNVEV (reference sequence). This sequence originates from a girl aged 5 to 17 with multiple sclerosis. This rearrangement joins TRBV27 to TRBJ2-3; 8 nucleotides agree with TRBD2. Sequenced input: blood. The CDR3 DNA follows: TGTGCCAGCAGCTATTGGCCGCCAACACGAGCGGGGGCAACAGATACGCAGTATTTT. This translates into CASSYWPPTRAGATDTQYF.